This T cell receptor beta chain was sequenced for a study of CD8 T cells in ankylosing spondylitis. Study conclusions and caveats: A TCR beta motif made of fewer than 10 highly homologous variants seemed typical of ankylosing spondylitis blood.

MiXCR was run by TCRdb on the 5' RACE reads, yielding one entry per CDR3 protein. The sample lists roughly 440,000 distinct CDR3 sequences; 17% were seen once. This CDR3 contains 15 residues. V dropped 4 bases and J dropped 2 bases, with 13 bases sitting between them. Germline V gene data show CDR1 as SGHAT and CDR2 as FQNNGV. This clonotype turned up a few times. As yet, its antigen is unknown. Sequencing input: blood, either unsorted or a sorted T cell fraction (not recorded which). The sequence was collected from a male donor with ankylosing spondylitis. The genes are TRBV11-2 and TRBJ2-3; D perhaps matches TRBD2 (6 bases). The CDR3 DNA sequence: TGTGCCAGCAGCTCACCAGCGGGTTACACAGATACGCAGTATTTT. The encoded protein is CASSSPAGYTDTQYF.